Presented here are 32 T cell receptor beta chains from one specimen sequenced in a study of blood T cell repertoires in COVID-19. The table came from immunoSEQ multiplex PCR; TCRdb's copy has only in-frame clones and leaves some out. The sample holds about 140,000 clones, roughly 80% seen once. The sample consisted of peripheral blood. The source of these receptors is a woman of 80 years or more with acute or convalescent COVID-19.

This clone showed up just a few times. The chain combines TRBV7-9 with TRBJ2-2; weak D call: TRBD1 (6 bases). The germline CDR1 and CDR2 sequences are SEHNR and FQNEAQ (reference sequence). This CDR3 spans 14 amino acids. V was pared by 5 bases and J by 4 bases, with 11 bases between. The CDR3 region has the DNA TGTGCCAGCAGCATCACAGGGAGCACCGGGGAGCTGTTTTTT. Translated: CASSITGSTGELFF.

The rearrangement uses TRBV3-1 (or the pseudogene TRBV3-2) and TRBJ2-7; 8 bases align to TRBD2. The CDR3 is 16 residues long. Germline V gene sequence: CDR1 LGHDT, CDR2 YNNKEL (reference sequence). V was pared by 4 bases and J by 3 bases, with 11 bases of the junction left unmatched. For the CDR3, the DNA is TGTGCCAGCAGCCCGTCGAGCGGGAGAGGATTCTACGAGCAGTACTTC. It encodes CASSPSSGRGFYEQYF.

The chain is built from TRBV24-1 and TRBJ2-3, with TRBD1 matching over 9 bases. The CDR3 has 15 amino acids. Trimming took 2 bases from V and 4 from J; bases not matched to a gene: 3. Looked up from germline, CDR1 is KGHDR and CDR2 is SFDVKD. CDR3 nucleotide sequence: TGTGCCACCAGTGATTCCCGACAGGGGGCAGATACGCAGTATTTT. Its protein product is CATSDSRQGADTQYF.

The V gene is TRBV24-1, the J gene TRBJ2-1; D call uncertain. V shed 1 base and J shed 10 bases, with 10 bases lying between them. Germline V gives CDR1 KGHDR, CDR2 SFDVKD. The CDR3 sequence is 13 residues long. For the CDR3, the DNA is TGTGCCACCAGTGATTTCTTGGCGGCGGAGCAGTTCTTC. Protein: CATSDFLAAEQFF.

The chain links TRBV5-1 to TRBJ1-1, with TRBD1 identical over 9 bases. This CDR3 contains 15 residues. The V and J ends lost 4 bases and 3 bases, in that order; junction bases with no gene match: 7. Germline CDR1 SGHRS, CDR2 YFSETQ. The CDR3 region has the DNA TGCGCCAGCAGCGTAAAAACAGGGGGCTACACTGAAGCTTTCTTT. Its protein is CASSVKTGGYTEAFF.

This chain uses TRBV24-1 with TRBJ2-7; the D gene is possibly TRBD1 (6 bases). V shed 4 bases and J shed 6 bases, with 12 bases lying between them. Germline V gives CDR1 KGHDR, CDR2 SFDVKD. The length of the CDR3 is 13 residues. CDR3 nucleotide sequence: TGTGCCACCAGTGAGTCCGGGACACCCGAGCAGTACTTC. Translation: CATSESGTPEQYF.

This chain uses TRBV19 with TRBJ1-5; a possible D gene is TRBD1 (5 bases). The germline gives CDR1 LNHDA, CDR2 SQIVND (reference sequence). V lost 6 bases, J lost 7 bases, and 16 bases lay in between. CDR3 length: 14 amino acids. Here the CDR3 reads CASSRLGVGQPQHF. The CDR3 DNA reads as TGTGCCAGTAGCCGACTAGGGGTGGGACAGCCCCAGCATTTT.

This rearrangement joins TRBV5-1 to TRBJ2-7, with TRBD1 as a possible D gene (6 bases). Trimming shortened V by 4 bases and J by 5 bases, and 19 bases separated the two germline ends. Germline loops: CDR1 SGHRS, CDR2 YFSETQ. This CDR3 is built from 15 residues. The CDR3 DNA reads TGCGCCAGCAGCATCTCAACGACAGGTCAGGACGAGCAGTACTTC. Translating it yields CASSISTTGQDEQYF.

A single count supports this clone. The V gene is TRBV5-4, the J gene TRBJ2-7, with 8 bases that match TRBD2. There are 15 residues in the CDR3. V lost 2 bases to trimming and J lost 4 bases; unmatched junction nucleotides: 8. Per germline, CDR1 SGHNT and CDR2 YYREEE (reference sequence). The CDR3 DNA sequence: TGTGCCAGCAGCTTAAAAGGCGGGGGGACTTACGAGCAGTACTTC. Translation gives CASSLKGGGTYEQYF.

The rearrangement links TRBV7-6 to TRBJ2-5; TRBD1 aligns across 8 bases. CDR1 is SGHVS and CDR2 is FNYEAQ in the germline V gene. V shed 5 bases and J 5 bases; nucleotides not matched to a gene: 7. The CDR3 runs 14 residues. In DNA, the CDR3 is TGTGCCAGCAGCCCCGGGACAGGAGTGGAGACCCAGTACTTC. It codes for CASSPGTGVETQYF. Using reference TRBV7-6 and TRBJ2-5 for the parts outside the CDR3, the full variable domain is GAGVSQSPRYKVTKRGQDVALRCDPISGHVSLYWYRQALGQGPEFLTYFNYEAQQDKSGLPNDRFSAERPEGSISTLTIQRTEQRDSAMYRCASSPGTGVETQYFGPGTRLLVL.

The chain is built from TRBV19 and TRBJ2-3; 12 bases agree with TRBD2. There are 18 residues in the CDR3. CDR1 and CDR2 (germline): LNHDA, SQIVND (reference sequence). V lost 1 base to trimming and J lost 1 base; unmatched junction nucleotides: 6. The CDR3 spells CASSIVWRLAGGTDTQYF. The DNA for the CDR3 is TGTGCCAGTAGTATAGTTTGGCGACTAGCGGGGGGCACAGATACGCAGTATTTT. Variable domain in full (rest from reference TRBV19 and TRBJ2-3): DGGITQSPKYLFRKEGQNVTLSCEQNLNHDAMYWYRQDPGQGLRLIYYSQIVNDFQKGDIAEGYSVSREKKESFPLTVTSAQKNPTAFYLCASSIVWRLAGGTDTQYFGPGTRLTVL.

CDR3 sequence (DNA): TGTGCCAGCAGCCCCGAGGGACAAAAATACGAGCAGTACTTC. This gives the protein CASSPEGQKYEQYF. J is TRBJ2-7 and V is TRBV7-8, with D perhaps TRBD1 (6 bases). V lost 5 bases to trimming and J lost 4 bases, with 15 bases between them. Germline CDR1 is SGHVS and CDR2 is FQNEAQ. The CDR3 extends over 14 amino acids.

The chain joins TRBV5-1 to TRBJ2-1; TRBD2 is a possible D gene (6 bases). The germline gives CDR1 SGHRS, CDR2 YFSETQ. The ends were cut back, 3 bases at V and 1 base at J, with 14 bases in the middle. The CDR3 is 16 residues long. As DNA, the CDR3 is TGCGCCAGCAGCTCTCTGACCGGGGGTTCCTACAATGAGCAGTTCTTC. Its translation is CASSSLTGGSYNEQFF.

The rearrangement links TRBV6-5 to TRBJ1-5; tentatively, D is TRBD1 (6 bases). The CDR3 has 13 residues. V lost 6 bases and J 4 bases, leaving 10 bases between the germline ends. CDR1 is MNHEY and CDR2 is SVGAGI in the germline V gene. The CDR3 here is CASRGQLNQPQHF. In DNA form, the CDR3 reads TGTGCCAGCAGAGGACAGCTAAATCAGCCCCAGCATTTT.

This clone has just a few counts. The rearrangement joins TRBV30 to TRBJ1-6; 8 bases are a match to TRBD1. Germline lookup yields CDR1 GTSNPN and CDR2 SVGIG (reference sequence). This CDR3 contains 20 residues. V lost 0 bases, J lost 7 bases, and 20 bases stayed unmatched. CDR3 nucleotides: TGTGCCTGGAGTGTAACCCGGCAGGGGGCCTTCGCCTTCGGCAATTCACCCCTCCACTTT. Translation: CAWSVTRQGAFAFGNSPLHF.

V usage is TRBV27 and J usage is TRBJ2-7, with TRBD1 matching 11 bases. Germline assignment: CDR1 MNHEY and CDR2 SMNVEV (reference sequence). V was clipped by 2 bases and J by 10 bases; unmatched bases: 10. This CDR3 spans 15 amino acids. The CDR3: CASSLGQGAWTSQYF. The DNA of the CDR3 is TGTGCCAGCAGTTTAGGACAGGGGGCTTGGACGTCCCAGTACTTC.

This rearrangement joins TRBV2 to TRBJ1-6; possibly TRBD1 for D (6 bases). This CDR3 is 11 amino acids long. The germline V gene encodes CDR1 SNHLY and CDR2 FYNNEI. The germline V and J ends were trimmed by 2 bases and 15 bases, with 8 bases remaining between them. CDR3 protein: CASSETGLLHF. The CDR3 nucleotides read TGTGCCAGCAGTGAAACAGGGCTCCTCCACTTT.

This clone was seen more than once but under ten times. This chain links TRBV5-1 with TRBJ2-2; possible D gene TRBD1, 6 bases. Germline V gene data show CDR1 as SGHRS and CDR2 as YFSETQ. The CDR3 consists of 15 residues. V gave up 0 bases and J gave up 0 bases, with 6 bases separating them. CDR3 region: CASSLGTANTGELFF. The CDR3 DNA is TGCGCCAGCAGCTTGGGGACAGCGAACACCGGGGAGCTGTTTTTT.

The V call is TRBV19, the J call TRBJ2-2; TRBD2 is a possible D gene (6 bases). Trimming took off 2 bases at V and 3 bases at J, with 16 bases between the two ends. Per germline, CDR1 LNHDA and CDR2 SQIVND (reference sequence). There are 17 residues in the CDR3. CDR3 in amino acids: CASSIRFGTLDTGELFF. The CDR3 DNA follows: TGTGCCAGTAGTATACGGTTCGGGACTCTCGACACCGGGGAGCTGTTTTTT. Combining the CDR3 with reference TRBV19 and TRBJ2-2 gives the whole variable domain DGGITQSPKYLFRKEGQNVTLSCEQNLNHDAMYWYRQDPGQGLRLIYYSQIVNDFQKGDIAEGYSVSREKKESFPLTVTSAQKNPTAFYLCASSIRFGTLDTGELFFGEGSRLTVL.

This sequence joins TRBV5-1 and TRBJ1-3, with D perhaps TRBD1 (5 bases). Per germline, CDR1 SGHRS and CDR2 YFSETQ. The CDR3 is 13 amino acids. Trimming shortened V by 5 bases and J by 3 bases, and 9 bases separated the two germline ends. CDR3 DNA sequence: TGCGCCAGCAGTAGTACAGGTGGAAACACCATATATTTT. The encoded protein is CASSSTGGNTIYF.

V usage is TRBV28 and J usage is TRBJ1-1; D might be TRBD1 (5 bases). Trimming took 4 bases from V and 3 from J, leaving 9 bases between them. This CDR3 region has 13 residues. Germline lookup yields CDR1 MDHEN and CDR2 SYDVKM. The CDR3 DNA reads TGTGCCAGCAGTTCTGTAGGGGACACTGAAGCTTTCTTT. Translated, it gives CASSSVGDTEAFF.

This clone was seen a handful of times. The gene calls are TRBV3-1 (or the pseudogene TRBV3-2) and TRBJ2-1, with 9 nucleotides matching TRBD2. V lost 1 base to trimming and J lost 10 bases; unmatched junction nucleotides: 11. CDR3 size: 16 residues. Germline V gives CDR1 LGHDT, CDR2 YNNKEL (reference sequence). The CDR3 loop reads CASSQGTSDTMLEQFF. CDR3 DNA sequence: TGTGCCAGCAGCCAAGGGACTAGCGATACAATGTTGGAGCAGTTCTTC.

The V gene is TRBV7-2, the J gene TRBJ2-3; perhaps TRBD2 as D (6 bases). The CDR3 is 14 amino acids. From germline, CDR1 is SGHTA and CDR2 FQGNSA. Trimming stripped 5 bases from V and 6 bases from J, with 15 bases between. The CDR3 coding sequence is TGTGCCAGCAGCCCCCGGGGGAGAGGGGATACGCAGTATTTT. It translates to CASSPRGRGDTQYF.

This chain joins TRBV28 and TRBJ2-2; the D gene is possibly TRBD2 (6 bases). The ends were cut back, 5 bases at V and 4 bases at J, with 17 bases in the middle. The CDR3 is 16 residues long. Germline lookup yields CDR1 MDHEN and CDR2 SYDVKM. DNA for the CDR3: TGTGCCAGCAGTGGCCCCGAGCGGAGGGGCACCGGGGAGCTGTTTTTT. Its translation: CASSGPERRGTGELFF. Variable domain in full (rest from reference TRBV28 and TRBJ2-2): DVKVTQSSRYLVKRTGEKVFLECVQDMDHENMFWYRQDPGLGLRLIYFSYDVKMKEKGDIPEGYSVSREKKERFSLILESASTNQTSMYLCASSGPERRGTGELFFGEGSRLTVL.

This chain connects TRBV4-1 to TRBJ1-3, with 9 bases matching TRBD1. Germline CDR1 and CDR2: MGHRA and YSYEKL. This CDR3 comprises 15 residues. V trimming: 3 bases; J trimming: 1 base; junction bases outside the gene matches: 1. The CDR3 nucleotides read TGCGCCAGCAGCCAGACAGGGGGTTCTGGAAACACCATATATTTT. Translation: CASSQTGGSGNTIYF.

Remarks on this clone: Other DNA variants within this sample encode the same CDR3. This chain links TRBV10-3 with TRBJ2-3; 11 bases line up with TRBD1. This CDR3 is built from 14 residues. The V gene end was trimmed by 6 bases and the J gene end by 3 bases; junction bases not matched to a gene: 2. Germline-derived CDR1 and CDR2 are ENHRY and SYGVKD. Written as DNA, the CDR3 is TGTGCCATCAGCGGGACAGGGGGGACAGATACGCAGTATTTT. Translated: CAISGTGGTDTQYF.

J is TRBJ1-1 and V is TRBV11-2; D remains ambiguous. This CDR3 is 14 amino acids long. Germline values: CDR1 SGHAT, CDR2 FQNNGV. The ends were cut back, 0 bases at V and 0 bases at J, with 5 bases in the middle. CDR3 residues: CASSLDTMNTEAFF. The CDR3 DNA sequence: TGTGCCAGCAGCTTAGACACAATGAACACTGAAGCTTTCTTT.

V gene TRBV11-2 combines with J gene TRBJ1-4; D possibly corresponds to TRBD1 (5 bases). V was clipped by 4 bases and J by 4 bases, with 19 bases between them. The CDR3 length is 17 residues. Germline CDR1 reads SGHAT; CDR2 reads FQNNGV. CDR3 nucleotides: TGTGCCAGCAGCTCACTATTACAGGAGAACCGTAATGAAAAACTGTTTTTT. Its translation is CASSSLLQENRNEKLFF.

J is TRBJ2-7 and V is TRBV28; D is unresolved. Germline V gene lookup returns CDR1 MDHEN and CDR2 SYDVKM. This CDR3 region has 14 residues. V lost 3 bases and J 5 bases, leaving 14 bases between the germline ends. The CDR3, as DNA: TGTGCCAGCAGTTTGGCCACCCTTGGCCACGAGCAGTACTTC. It encodes CASSLATLGHEQYF. Together with reference TRBV28 and TRBJ2-7, the CDR3 gives the full variable domain: DVKVTQSSRYLVKRTGEKVFLECVQDMDHENMFWYRQDPGLGLRLIYFSYDVKMKEKGDIPEGYSVSREKKERFSLILESASTNQTSMYLCASSLATLGHEQYFGPGTRLTVT.

The V call is TRBV5-1, the J call TRBJ2-1; D perhaps matches TRBD1 (6 bases). Trimming took 1 base from V and 5 from J, leaving 10 bases between them. CDR3 length equals 14 residues. From germline, CDR1 is SGHRS and CDR2 YFSETQ. CDR3 nucleotides: TGCGCCAGCAGCTTGTTTCCAGGGGACAATGAGCAGTTCTTC. It is translated as CASSLFPGDNEQFF.

This chain links TRBV7-9 with TRBJ2-2; TRBD1 is a possible D gene (7 bases). Germline lookup yields CDR1 SEHNR and CDR2 FQNEAQ (reference sequence). The V and J ends lost 5 bases and 7 bases respectively, with 20 bases between them. This CDR3 comprises 16 residues. The CDR3 region is CASSHMEGARGGELFF. The CDR3 coding sequence is TGTGCCAGCAGCCACATGGAGGGGGCGCGAGGCGGGGAGCTGTTTTTT.

The CDR3 DNA reads TGCGCCAGCAGCTTACGCTTGAGGGACATCTCGGGAGGATCATACAATGAGCAGTTCTTC. It translates to CASSLRLRDISGGSYNEQFF. The chain recombines TRBV5-1 with TRBJ2-1; D is perhaps TRBD2 (7 bases). V gave up 2 bases and J gave up 4 bases, with 28 bases separating them. The CDR3 has 20 amino acids. The germline V gene has CDR1 SGHRS and CDR2 YFSETQ.